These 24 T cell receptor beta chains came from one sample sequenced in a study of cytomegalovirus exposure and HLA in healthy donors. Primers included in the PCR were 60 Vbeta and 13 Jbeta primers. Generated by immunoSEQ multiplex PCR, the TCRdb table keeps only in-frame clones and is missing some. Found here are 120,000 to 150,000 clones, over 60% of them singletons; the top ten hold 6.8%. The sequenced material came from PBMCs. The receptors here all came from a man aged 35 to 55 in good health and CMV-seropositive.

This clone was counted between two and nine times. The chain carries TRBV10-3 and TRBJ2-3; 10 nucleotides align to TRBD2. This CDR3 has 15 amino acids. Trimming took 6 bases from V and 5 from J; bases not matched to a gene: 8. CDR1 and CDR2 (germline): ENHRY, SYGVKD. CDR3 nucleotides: TGTGCCATCAGCCTGACAGCGGGAGGGATAGATACGCAGTATTTT. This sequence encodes CAISLTAGGIDTQYF.

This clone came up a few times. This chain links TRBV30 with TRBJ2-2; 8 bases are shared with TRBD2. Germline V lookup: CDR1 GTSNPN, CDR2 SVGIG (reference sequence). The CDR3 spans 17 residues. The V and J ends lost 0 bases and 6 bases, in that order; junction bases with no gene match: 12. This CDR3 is CAWSVRFTGGSAGELFF. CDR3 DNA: TGTGCCTGGAGTGTACGATTTACGGGAGGGTCCGCCGGGGAGCTGTTTTTT. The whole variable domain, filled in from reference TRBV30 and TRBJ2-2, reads SQTIHQWPATLVQPVGSPLSLECTVEGTSNPNLYWYRQAAGRGLQLLFYSVGIGQISSEVPQNLSASRPQDRQFILSSKKLLLSDSGFYLCAWSVRFTGGSAGELFFGEGSRLTVL.

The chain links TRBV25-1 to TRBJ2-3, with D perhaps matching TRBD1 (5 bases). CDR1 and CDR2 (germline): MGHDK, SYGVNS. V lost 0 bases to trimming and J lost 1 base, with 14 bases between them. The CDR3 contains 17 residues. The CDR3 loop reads CASSEYWGERGTDTQYF. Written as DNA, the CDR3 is TGTGCCAGCAGTGAATACTGGGGCGAACGAGGCACAGATACGCAGTATTTT. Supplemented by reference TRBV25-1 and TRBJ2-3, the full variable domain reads EADIYQTPRYLVIGTGKKITLECSQTMGHDKMYWYQQDPGMELHLIHYSYGVNSTEKGDLSSESTVSRIRTEHFPLTLESARPSHTSQYLCASSEYWGERGTDTQYFGPGTRLTVL.

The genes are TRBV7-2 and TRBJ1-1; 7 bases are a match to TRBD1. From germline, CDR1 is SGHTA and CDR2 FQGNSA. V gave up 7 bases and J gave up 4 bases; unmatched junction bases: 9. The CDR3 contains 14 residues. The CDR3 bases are TGTGCCAGCAAAAAGGGGGCGTCAGGCACTGAAGCTTTCTTT. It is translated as CASKKGASGTEAFF.

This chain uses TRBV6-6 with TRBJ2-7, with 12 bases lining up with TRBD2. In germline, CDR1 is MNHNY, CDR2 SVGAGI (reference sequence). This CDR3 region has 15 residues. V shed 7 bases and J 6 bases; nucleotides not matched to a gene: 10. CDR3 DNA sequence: TGTGCCAGCACCCAGTGGACTAGCGGGACAAGCGAGCAGTACTTC. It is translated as CASTQWTSGTSEQYF.

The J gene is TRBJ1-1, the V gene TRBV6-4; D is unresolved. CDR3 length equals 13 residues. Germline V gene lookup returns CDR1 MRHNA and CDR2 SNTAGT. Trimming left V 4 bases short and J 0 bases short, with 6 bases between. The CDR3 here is CASSATVNTEAFF. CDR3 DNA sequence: TGTGCCAGCAGTGCGACTGTGAACACTGAAGCTTTCTTT.

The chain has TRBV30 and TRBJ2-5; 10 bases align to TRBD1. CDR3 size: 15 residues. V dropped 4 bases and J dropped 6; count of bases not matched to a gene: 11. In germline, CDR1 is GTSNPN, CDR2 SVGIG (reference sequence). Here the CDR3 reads CAWKRQGATVKTQYF. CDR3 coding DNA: TGTGCCTGGAAGAGACAGGGGGCAACAGTGAAGACCCAGTACTTC. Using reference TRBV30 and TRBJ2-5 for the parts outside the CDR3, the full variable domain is SQTIHQWPATLVQPVGSPLSLECTVEGTSNPNLYWYRQAAGRGLQLLFYSVGIGQISSEVPQNLSASRPQDRQFILSSKKLLLSDSGFYLCAWKRQGATVKTQYFGPGTRLLVL.

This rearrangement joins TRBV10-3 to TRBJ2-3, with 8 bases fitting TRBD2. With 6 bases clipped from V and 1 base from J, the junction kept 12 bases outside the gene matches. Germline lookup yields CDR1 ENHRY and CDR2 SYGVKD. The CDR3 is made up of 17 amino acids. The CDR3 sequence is CAISMFEREFGTDTQYF. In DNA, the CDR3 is TGTGCCATCAGCATGTTTGAGCGGGAGTTTGGCACAGATACGCAGTATTTT.

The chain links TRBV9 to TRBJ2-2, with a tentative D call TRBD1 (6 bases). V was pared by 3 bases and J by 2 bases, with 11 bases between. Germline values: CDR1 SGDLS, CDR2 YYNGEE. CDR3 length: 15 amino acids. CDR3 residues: CASSDGTTNTGELFF. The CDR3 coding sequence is TGTGCCAGCAGCGACGGGACAACTAACACCGGGGAGCTGTTTTTT.

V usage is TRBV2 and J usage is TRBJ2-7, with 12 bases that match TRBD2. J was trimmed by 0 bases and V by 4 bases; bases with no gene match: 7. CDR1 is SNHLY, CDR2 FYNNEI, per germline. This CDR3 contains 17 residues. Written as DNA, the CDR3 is TGTGCCAGCAGTGGGTCTAGCGGGGGGGCCGGCTCCTACGAGCAGTACTTC. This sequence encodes CASSGSSGGAGSYEQYF.

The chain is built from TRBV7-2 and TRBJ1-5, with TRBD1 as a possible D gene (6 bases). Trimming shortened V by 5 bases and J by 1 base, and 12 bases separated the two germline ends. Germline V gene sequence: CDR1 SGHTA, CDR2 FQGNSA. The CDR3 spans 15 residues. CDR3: CASSPGVGSNQPQHF. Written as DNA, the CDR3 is TGTGCCAGCAGCCCAGGGGTTGGGAGCAATCAGCCCCAGCATTTT.

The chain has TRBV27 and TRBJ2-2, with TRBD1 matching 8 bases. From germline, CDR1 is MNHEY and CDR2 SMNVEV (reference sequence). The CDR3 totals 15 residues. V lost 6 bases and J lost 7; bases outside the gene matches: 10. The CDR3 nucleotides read TGTGCCAGCAGCCCGGGACAGGCCGGCAGCGGGGAGCTGTTTTTT. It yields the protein CASSPGQAGSGELFF.

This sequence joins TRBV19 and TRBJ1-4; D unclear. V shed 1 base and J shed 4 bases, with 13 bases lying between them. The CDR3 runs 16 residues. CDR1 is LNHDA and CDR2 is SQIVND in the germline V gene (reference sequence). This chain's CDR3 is CASSIGPERDNEKLFF. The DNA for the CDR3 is TGTGCCAGTAGTATAGGCCCGGAACGGGATAATGAAAAACTGTTTTTT.

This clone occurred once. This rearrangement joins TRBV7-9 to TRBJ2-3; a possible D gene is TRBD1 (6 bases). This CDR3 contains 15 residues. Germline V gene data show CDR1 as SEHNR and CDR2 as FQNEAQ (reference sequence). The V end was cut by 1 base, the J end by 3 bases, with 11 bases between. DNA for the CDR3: TGTGCCAGCAGCTTAGGTGGGGGCTTGACAGATACGCAGTATTTT. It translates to CASSLGGGLTDTQYF. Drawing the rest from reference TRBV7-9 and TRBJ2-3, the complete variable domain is DTGVSQNPRHKITKRGQNVTFRCDPISEHNRLYWYRQTLGQGPEFLTYFQNEAQLEKSRLLSDRFSAERPKGSFSTLEIQRTEQGDSAMYLCASSLGGGLTDTQYFGPGTRLTVL.

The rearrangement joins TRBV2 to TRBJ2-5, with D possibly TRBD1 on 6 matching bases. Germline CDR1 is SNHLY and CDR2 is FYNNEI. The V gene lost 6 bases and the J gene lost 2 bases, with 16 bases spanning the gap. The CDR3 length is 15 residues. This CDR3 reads CASRKGRGSQETQYF. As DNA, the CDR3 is TGTGCCAGCAGGAAGGGCAGGGGCTCACAAGAGACCCAGTACTTC.

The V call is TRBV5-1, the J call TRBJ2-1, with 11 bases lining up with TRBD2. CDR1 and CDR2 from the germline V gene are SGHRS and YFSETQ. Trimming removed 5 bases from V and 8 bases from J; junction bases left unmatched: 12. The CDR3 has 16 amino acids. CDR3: CASREATSGSRDEQFF. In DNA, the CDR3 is TGCGCCAGCAGGGAAGCAACTAGCGGGAGTAGAGATGAGCAGTTCTTC.

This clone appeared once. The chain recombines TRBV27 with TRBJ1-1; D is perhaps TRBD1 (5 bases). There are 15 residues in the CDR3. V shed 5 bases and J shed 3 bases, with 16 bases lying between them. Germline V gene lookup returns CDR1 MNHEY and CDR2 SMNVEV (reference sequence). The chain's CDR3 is CASSPRAWGDTEAFF. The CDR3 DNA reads TGTGCCAGCAGTCCCCGGGCCTGGGGGGACACTGAAGCTTTCTTT.

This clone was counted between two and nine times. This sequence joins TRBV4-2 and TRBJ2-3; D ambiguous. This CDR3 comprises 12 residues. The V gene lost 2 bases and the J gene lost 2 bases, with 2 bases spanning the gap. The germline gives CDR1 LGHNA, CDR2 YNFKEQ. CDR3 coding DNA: TGTGCCAGCAGCCAACTCACAGATACGCAGTATTTT. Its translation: CASSQLTDTQYF.

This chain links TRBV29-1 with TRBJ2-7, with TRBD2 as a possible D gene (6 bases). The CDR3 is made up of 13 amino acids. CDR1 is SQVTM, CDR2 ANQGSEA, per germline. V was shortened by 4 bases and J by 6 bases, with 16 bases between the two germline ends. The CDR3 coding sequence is TGCAGCGTTGCTCTCGGGACTCAGGGCGAGCAGTACTTC. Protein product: CSVALGTQGEQYF.

In DNA, the CDR3 is TGTGCCAGCAGTCCACAGACGCTGAACACTGAAGCTTTCTTT. Residues: CASSPQTLNTEAFF. The V gene is TRBV27, the J gene TRBJ1-1; no reliable D call. The CDR3 length is 14 residues. V lost 5 bases and J lost 0, with 10 bases in between. The germline gives CDR1 MNHEY, CDR2 SMNVEV (reference sequence).

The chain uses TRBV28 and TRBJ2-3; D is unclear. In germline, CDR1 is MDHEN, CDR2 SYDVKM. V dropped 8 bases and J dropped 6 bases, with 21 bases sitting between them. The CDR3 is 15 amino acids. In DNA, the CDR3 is TGTGCCAGCCAACTTGGCCCTCTAACGGGTGATACGCAGTATTTT. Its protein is CASQLGPLTGDTQYF.

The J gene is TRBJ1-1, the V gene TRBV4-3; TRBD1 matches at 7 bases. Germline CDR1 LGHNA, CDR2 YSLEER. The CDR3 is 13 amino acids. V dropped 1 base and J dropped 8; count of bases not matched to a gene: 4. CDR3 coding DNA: TGCGCCAGCAGCCAAGTACGGGACAGCGAAGCTTTCTTT. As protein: CASSQVRDSEAFF.

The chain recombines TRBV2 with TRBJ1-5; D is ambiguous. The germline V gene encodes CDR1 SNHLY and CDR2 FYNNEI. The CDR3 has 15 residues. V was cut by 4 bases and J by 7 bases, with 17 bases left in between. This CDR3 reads CASSVGWSTGQPQHF. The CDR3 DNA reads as TGTGCCAGCAGTGTTGGTTGGAGTACCGGGCAGCCCCAGCATTTT.

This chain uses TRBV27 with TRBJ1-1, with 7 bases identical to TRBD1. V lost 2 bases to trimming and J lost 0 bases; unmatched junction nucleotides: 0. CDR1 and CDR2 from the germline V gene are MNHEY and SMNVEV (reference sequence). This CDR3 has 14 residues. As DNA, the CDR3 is TGTGCCAGCAGTTTAGACAGGGTGAACACTGAAGCTTTCTTT. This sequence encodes CASSLDRVNTEAFF.